These T cell receptor beta chains were read from a single sample in a study of Graves' ophthalmopathy and Graves' hyperthyroidism. TCRdb redid the calling of the multiplex PCR reads with MiXCR, one entry per CDR3 protein. The sample comprises some 170,000 distinct CDR3 sequences, around 39% of which are singletons, and roughly 9% rests with the top ten. Material for sequencing was peripheral blood. Every receptor here comes from a man aged 25-45 years with Graves' ophthalmopathy. CDR3s include the opening cysteine and the closing phenylalanine or tryptophan. The order of the fields is V gene, clone size, D gene, J gene, CDR3 DNA, CDR3 protein. A D gene is named only where the DNA matches it firmly. Expanded clones get a size class; other rows say once, few or many, or leave the size out.

TRBV6-1	many	TRBD2	TRBJ2-7	TGTGCCAGCAGTGACGATAGCGGGCGATCCTACGAGCAGTACTTC	CASSDDSGRSYEQYF
TRBV6-2/TRBV6-3	-	-	TRBJ2-5	TGTGCCAGCGCCCATTCCGGATTGGGGCAAGAGACCCAGTACTTC	CASAHSGLGQETQYF
TRBV28	once	TRBD1	TRBJ1-2	TGTGCCAGCAGTAGCCGGGACAGTGGCTACACCTTC	CASSSRDSGYTF
TRBV7-2	many	-	TRBJ2-5	TGTGCCAGCAGCTTCGGGGGAGGCACAGAGACCCAGTACTTC	CASSFGGGTETQYF
TRBV30	once	-	TRBJ2-7	TGTGCCTGGAGCTCTATTGGCGAGCAGTACTTC	CAWSSIGEQYF
TRBV12-3/TRBV12-4	few	TRBD2	TRBJ2-5	TGTGCCAGCAGTTTAGCGTCGGGGCTAGCGGGAGAAGAGACCCAGTACTTC	CASSLASGLAGEETQYF
TRBV6-2/TRBV6-3	many	-	TRBJ2-5	TGTGCCCCCGACCAGGACCCCTCTCGGGAGACCCAGTACTTC	CAPDQDPSRETQYF
TRBV7-8	-	-	TRBJ1-2	TGTGCCAGCAGTAGAGACAGGATGGACATTAACTATGGCTACACCTTC	CASSRDRMDINYGYTF
TRBV9	-	TRBD2	TRBJ2-7	TGTGCCAGCAGCGGCGGGGGGCTGAACGTCGACGAGCAGTACTTC	CASSGGGLNVDEQYF
TRBV6-1	-	TRBD1	TRBJ1-1	TGTGCCAGCAATGTGCACAGGGGGTTGACTGAAGCTTTCTTT	CASNVHRGLTEAFF